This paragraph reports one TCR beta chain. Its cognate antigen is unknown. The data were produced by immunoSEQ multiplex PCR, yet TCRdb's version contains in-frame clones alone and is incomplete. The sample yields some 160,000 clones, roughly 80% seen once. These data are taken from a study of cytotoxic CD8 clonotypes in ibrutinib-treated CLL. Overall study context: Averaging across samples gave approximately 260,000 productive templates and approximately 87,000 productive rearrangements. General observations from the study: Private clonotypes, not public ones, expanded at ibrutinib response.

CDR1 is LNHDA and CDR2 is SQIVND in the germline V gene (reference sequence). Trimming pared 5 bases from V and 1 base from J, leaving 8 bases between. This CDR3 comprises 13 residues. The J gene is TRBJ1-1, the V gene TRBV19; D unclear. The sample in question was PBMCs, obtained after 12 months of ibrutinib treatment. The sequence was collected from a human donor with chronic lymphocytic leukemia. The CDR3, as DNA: TGTGCCAGTAGTGGTTTCGGGAACACTGAAGCTTTCTTT. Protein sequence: CASSGFGNTEAFF.